This T cell receptor (beta chain) was captured by sequencing in a study of patients and donors after allogeneic stem cell transplantation. Trimming cost V 0 bases and J 0 bases; bases outside gene matches: 6. The CDR3 consists of 17 residues. Germline loops: CDR1 SGHTA, CDR2 FQGTGA. MiXCR, applied by TCRdb to the RT-PCR reads, yields one record per CDR3 protein. In the table there are approximately 170,000 distinct CDR3 sequences, more than 20% of which are singletons. This sequence originates from a human donor who was either an allogeneic HSCT recipient or a stem cell or donor lymphocyte infusion donor (not recorded which). It is not recorded whose cells these are; they may come from a transplant donor. Sequenced input: blood, either unsorted or a sorted T cell fraction (not recorded which). The V call is TRBV7-3, the J call TRBJ2-3; TRBD2 aligns across 7 bases. CDR3 sequence (DNA): TGTGCCAGCAGCTTAACGAGGCGGGGGACTAGCACAGATACGCAGTATTTT. Its protein is CASSLTRRGTSTDTQYF.